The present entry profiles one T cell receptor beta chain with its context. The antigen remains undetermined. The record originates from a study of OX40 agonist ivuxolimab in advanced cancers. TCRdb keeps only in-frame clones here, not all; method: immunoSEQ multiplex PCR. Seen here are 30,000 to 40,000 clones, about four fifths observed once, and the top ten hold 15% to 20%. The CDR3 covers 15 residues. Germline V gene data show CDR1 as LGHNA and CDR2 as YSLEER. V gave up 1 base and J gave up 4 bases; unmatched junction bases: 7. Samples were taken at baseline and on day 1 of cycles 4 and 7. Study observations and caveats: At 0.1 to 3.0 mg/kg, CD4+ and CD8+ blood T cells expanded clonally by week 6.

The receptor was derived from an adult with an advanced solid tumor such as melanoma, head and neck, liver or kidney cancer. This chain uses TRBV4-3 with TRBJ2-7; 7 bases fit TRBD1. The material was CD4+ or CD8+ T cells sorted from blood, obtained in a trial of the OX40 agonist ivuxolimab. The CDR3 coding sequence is TGCGCCAGCAGCCAAGCCCTAGGGACAGATTACGAGCAGTACTTC. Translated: CASSQALGTDYEQYF.